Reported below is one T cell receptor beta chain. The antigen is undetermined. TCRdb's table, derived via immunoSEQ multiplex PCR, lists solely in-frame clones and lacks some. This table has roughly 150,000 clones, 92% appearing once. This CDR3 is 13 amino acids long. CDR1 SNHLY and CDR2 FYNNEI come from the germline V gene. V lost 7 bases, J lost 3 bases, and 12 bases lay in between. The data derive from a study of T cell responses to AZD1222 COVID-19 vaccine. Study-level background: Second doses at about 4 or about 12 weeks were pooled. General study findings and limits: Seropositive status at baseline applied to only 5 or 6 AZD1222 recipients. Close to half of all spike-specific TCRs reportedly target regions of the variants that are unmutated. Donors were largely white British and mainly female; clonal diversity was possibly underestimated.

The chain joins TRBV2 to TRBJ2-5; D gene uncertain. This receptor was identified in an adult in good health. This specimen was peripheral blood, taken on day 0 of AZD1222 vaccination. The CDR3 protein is CASTGSQKETQYF. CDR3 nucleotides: TGTGCCAGCACGGGCTCCCAAAAAGAGACCCAGTACTTC.